Sequencing of this TCR beta chain was carried out in a study of CD8 T cells in Susac syndrome. Germline CDR1 and CDR2: SGHRS and YFSETQ. The CDR3 contains 14 residues. Unmatched junction bases numbered 4, after V lost 1 base and J lost 7 bases. Sequencing of TCR beta covered CD8+ and CD4+ T cells obtained from blood. The individuals used as controls were healthy donors who had been matched for both age and sex. Negative magnetic isolation gave CD8+ and CD4+ cells; FACS enriched CD8+ TEMRA. Reverse transcription used roughly 0.45 to 1 ug RNA and random hexamers. Across 54 Vbeta and 13 Jbeta, TCR beta CDR3 was amplified with immunoSEQ multiplex PCR. TCRdb analysed the immunoSEQ multiplex PCR reads with MiXCR anew, one entry per CDR3 protein. The repertoire has about 130,000 distinct CDR3 sequences, about 96% of them found once; the top ten carry more than 0.09%.

The sample comprised CD4+ T cells from PBMCs. The source of this sequence is a human donor in good health. This chain uses TRBV5-1 with TRBJ1-5; TRBD1 agrees at 8 bases. CDR3 residues: CASSLWGTGQPQHF. The CDR3 DNA is TGCGCCAGCAGCTTGTGGGGGACAGGCCAGCCCCAGCATTTT.